This is a list of T cell receptor beta chains from one sample in a study of human T cells and chemical hapten exposure. TCRdb called the RACE reads again in MiXCR, with one record for every CDR3 protein. The sample shows fewer than 350,000 distinct CDR3 sequences, just under 8% of them seen only once. Here the sequenced sample was whole blood, taken in connection with sensitization to the hapten diphenylcyclopropenone (DPC). The receptors were sampled from a young man with alopecia areata. Some clones in this sample may be carry-over from other donors' samples. Both conserved end residues are part of each CDR3. Each record gives: J gene, clone size, V gene, D gene, CDR3 protein, CDR3 DNA. The D gene is left open where the match is weak. The size entry is marked missing in some rows and otherwise reads once, few, many or a size class.

J gene: TRBJ2-2
clone size: many
V gene: TRBV10-3
D gene: .
CDR3 protein: CAISELEIENTGELFF
CDR3 DNA: TGTGCCATCAGTGAGCTTGAGATTGAGAACACCGGGGAGCTGTTTTTT

J gene: TRBJ2-3
clone size: .
V gene: TRBV2
D gene: .
CDR3 protein: CASEKDETDTQYF
CDR3 DNA: TGTGCCAGCGAAAAGGATGAGACAGATACGCAGTATTTT

J gene: TRBJ2-1
clone size: few
V gene: TRBV3-1
D gene: TRBD2
CDR3 protein: CASSQGASGYNEQFF
CDR3 DNA: TGTGCCAGCAGCCAAGGGGCTAGCGGCTACAATGAGCAGTTCTTC

J gene: TRBJ2-1
clone size: .
V gene: TRBV5-1
D gene: .
CDR3 protein: CASSLQENEQFF
CDR3 DNA: TGCGCCAGCAGCTTGCAGGAGAATGAGCAGTTCTTC

J gene: TRBJ1-1
clone size: few
V gene: TRBV11-2
D gene: .
CDR3 protein: CASSGQEAFF
CDR3 DNA: TGTGCCAGCAGTGGGCAGGAAGCTTTCTTT

J gene: TRBJ1-6
clone size: .
V gene: TRBV3-1
D gene: TRBD1
CDR3 protein: CASSPGQGYSPLHF
CDR3 DNA: TGTGCCAGCAGCCCGGGACAGGGGTATTCACCCCTCCACTTT

J gene: TRBJ2-1
clone size: few
V gene: TRBV2
D gene: .
CDR3 protein: CATGTYSYNEQFF
CDR3 DNA: TGTGCCACCGGGACTTACTCCTACAATGAGCAGTTCTTC

J gene: TRBJ2-7
clone size: few
V gene: TRBV12-3/TRBV12-4
D gene: .
CDR3 protein: CASSFGPLEQYF
CDR3 DNA: TGTGCCAGCAGTTTTGGACCCCTCGAGCAGTACTTC

J gene: TRBJ2-7
clone size: .
V gene: TRBV5-1
D gene: TRBD1
CDR3 protein: CASSLAPDRPYEQYF
CDR3 DNA: TGCGCCAGCAGCTTGGCCCCGGACAGGCCCTACGAGCAGTACTTC

J gene: TRBJ2-1
clone size: few
V gene: TRBV3-1
D gene: .
CDR3 protein: CASSRPRSRGAENNEQFF
CDR3 DNA: TGTGCCAGCAGCCGCCCACGAAGTCGGGGGGCAGAAAACAATGAGCAGTTCTTC

J gene: TRBJ2-3
clone size: many
V gene: TRBV7-9
D gene: .
CDR3 protein: CASSSGTGSVVATQYF
CDR3 DNA: TGTGCCAGCAGCTCCGGGACTGGATCTGTTGTTGCCACGCAGTATTTT

J gene: TRBJ2-7
clone size: .
V gene: TRBV7-3
D gene: TRBD1
CDR3 protein: CASSPVPGQGYEQYF
CDR3 DNA: TGTGCCAGCAGCCCTGTCCCGGGACAGGGTTACGAGCAGTACTTC

J gene: TRBJ2-5
clone size: .
V gene: TRBV12-3/TRBV12-4
D gene: TRBD2
CDR3 protein: CASSPLAGGIKETQYF
CDR3 DNA: TGTGCCAGCAGCCCCCTAGCGGGAGGGATTAAAGAGACCCAGTACTTC

J gene: TRBJ2-1
clone size: few
V gene: TRBV6-2/TRBV6-3
D gene: TRBD2
CDR3 protein: CASKAGDRWEQFF
CDR3 DNA: TGTGCCAGCAAGGCGGGGGACCGCTGGGAGCAGTTCTTC

J gene: TRBJ2-2
clone size: few
V gene: TRBV5-6
D gene: .
CDR3 protein: CASSLRGLVTGELFF
CDR3 DNA: TGTGCCAGCAGCTTACGGGGGCTAGTCACCGGGGAGCTGTTTTTT

J gene: TRBJ2-1
clone size: .
V gene: TRBV29-1
D gene: .
CDR3 protein: CSACRGRDEQFF
CDR3 DNA: TGCAGCGCTTGCCGGGGACGAGATGAGCAGTTCTTC

J gene: TRBJ1-2
clone size: .
V gene: TRBV10-2
D gene: .
CDR3 protein: CASSEALDNYGYTF
CDR3 DNA: TGCGCCAGCAGTGAGGCACTAGATAACTATGGCTACACCTTC

J gene: TRBJ2-2
clone size: .
V gene: TRBV9
D gene: .
CDR3 protein: CASSLMGPENTGELFF
CDR3 DNA: TGTGCCAGCAGTTTAATGGGGCCTGAGAACACCGGGGAGCTGTTTTTT

J gene: TRBJ2-3
clone size: many
V gene: TRBV5-1
D gene: .
CDR3 protein: CASSPRTGSTDTQYF
CDR3 DNA: TGCGCCAGCAGCCCCCGGACGGGTAGCACAGATACGCAGTATTTT

J gene: TRBJ1-2
clone size: .
V gene: TRBV12-3/TRBV12-4
D gene: .
CDR3 protein: CASSTTGRGYGYTF
CDR3 DNA: TGTGCCAGCAGTACAACAGGGCGGGGCTATGGCTACACCTTC

J gene: TRBJ1-2
clone size: few
V gene: TRBV7-9
D gene: .
CDR3 protein: CASSRQGRDGYTF
CDR3 DNA: TGTGCCAGCAGCCGCCAGGGGCGCGATGGCTACACCTTC

J gene: TRBJ1-6
clone size: .
V gene: TRBV28
D gene: .
CDR3 protein: CASRGGMAVPNSPLHF
CDR3 DNA: TGTGCCAGCAGGGGTGGGATGGCTGTCCCCAATTCACCCCTCCACTTT

J gene: TRBJ1-1
clone size: .
V gene: TRBV5-1
D gene: .
CDR3 protein: CASSGDTEAFF
CDR3 DNA: TGCGCCAGCAGCGGGGACACTGAAGCTTTCTTT

J gene: TRBJ2-3
clone size: few
V gene: TRBV3-1
D gene: .
CDR3 protein: CASSQAPGVHTQYF
CDR3 DNA: TGTGCCAGCAGCCAAGCCCCAGGGGTGCATACGCAGTATTTT

J gene: TRBJ1-6
clone size: few
V gene: TRBV7-2
D gene: .
CDR3 protein: CASSLPRPNGYSPLHF
CDR3 DNA: TGTGCCAGCAGCTTGCCTAGACCAAACGGGTATTCACCCCTCCACTTT

J gene: TRBJ1-1
clone size: .
V gene: TRBV6-2/TRBV6-3
D gene: TRBD1
CDR3 protein: CASRRTDRENTEAFF
CDR3 DNA: TGTGCCAGCAGGAGGACCGACAGGGAGAACACTGAAGCTTTCTTT

J gene: TRBJ2-3
clone size: few
V gene: TRBV12-3/TRBV12-4
D gene: TRBD2
CDR3 protein: CASTQRAGGLADTQYF
CDR3 DNA: TGTGCCAGCACCCAAAGGGCGGGGGGGCTTGCAGATACGCAGTATTTT

J gene: TRBJ2-6
clone size: few
V gene: TRBV7-9
D gene: .
CDR3 protein: CASSPGPGANVLTF
CDR3 DNA: TGTGCCAGCAGCCCAGGGCCTGGGGCCAACGTCCTGACTTTC

J gene: TRBJ1-4
clone size: many
V gene: TRBV6-5
D gene: .
CDR3 protein: CASSNGREKLFF
CDR3 DNA: TGTGCCAGCAGCAACGGGCGGGAAAAACTGTTTTTT

J gene: TRBJ1-1
clone size: .
V gene: TRBV10-3
D gene: .
CDR3 protein: CAISGTQNTEAFF
CDR3 DNA: TGTGCCATCAGCGGGACACAGAACACTGAAGCTTTCTTT

J gene: TRBJ2-7
clone size: many
V gene: TRBV27
D gene: .
CDR3 protein: CASRDRESPSEQYF
CDR3 DNA: TGTGCCAGCAGAGATAGGGAAAGCCCATCCGAGCAGTACTTC

J gene: TRBJ2-1
clone size: .
V gene: TRBV5-1
D gene: .
CDR3 protein: CASSLPGGIYNEQFF
CDR3 DNA: TGCGCCAGCAGCTTGCCAGGAGGCATATACAATGAGCAGTTCTTC

J gene: TRBJ1-2
clone size: many
V gene: TRBV29-1
D gene: .
CDR3 protein: CSVDSYGYTF
CDR3 DNA: TGCAGCGTTGATTCCTATGGCTACACCTTC

J gene: TRBJ2-3
clone size: few
V gene: TRBV4-3
D gene: TRBD1
CDR3 protein: CASSQDPTRGTDTQYF
CDR3 DNA: TGCGCCAGCAGCCAAGATCCCACCAGGGGGACAGATACGCAGTATTTT

J gene: TRBJ2-6
clone size: few
V gene: TRBV20-1
D gene: .
CDR3 protein: CSAARPGTGANVLTF
CDR3 DNA: TGCAGTGCTGCTCGGCCCGGGACTGGGGCCAACGTCCTGACTTTC

J gene: TRBJ2-7
clone size: .
V gene: TRBV24-1
D gene: .
CDR3 protein: CATSDPGSTNEQYF
CDR3 DNA: TGTGCCACCAGTGACCCAGGGTCCACGAACGAGCAGTACTTC

J gene: TRBJ1-1
clone size: many
V gene: TRBV21-1
D gene: .
CDR3 protein: CASSNSHRGRAEAFF
CDR3 DNA: TGTGCCAGCAGCAACTCCCACAGGGGTAGGGCTGAAGCTTTCTTT

J gene: TRBJ1-6
clone size: many
V gene: TRBV6-6
D gene: TRBD1
CDR3 protein: CASSYNRGWDRDSPLHF
CDR3 DNA: TGTGCCAGCAGTTACAACAGGGGGTGGGACAGGGACTCACCCCTCCACTTT

J gene: TRBJ1-1
clone size: few
V gene: TRBV12-3/TRBV12-4
D gene: .
CDR3 protein: CASIPDGATEAFF
CDR3 DNA: TGTGCCAGCATCCCCGATGGGGCTACTGAAGCTTTCTTT

J gene: TRBJ2-5
clone size: few
V gene: TRBV7-8
D gene: .
CDR3 protein: CASSPPQDSLQETQYF
CDR3 DNA: TGTGCCAGCAGCCCACCCCAGGACAGCTTACAAGAGACCCAGTACTTC

J gene: TRBJ1-1
clone size: few
V gene: TRBV28
D gene: TRBD1
CDR3 protein: CASNLYRGNTEAFF
CDR3 DNA: TGTGCCAGCAATCTTTACAGGGGGAACACTGAAGCTTTCTTT

J gene: TRBJ1-1
clone size: .
V gene: TRBV12-3/TRBV12-4
D gene: .
CDR3 protein: CASSFRGAGTEAFF
CDR3 DNA: TGTGCCAGCAGTTTTCGGGGGGCAGGCACTGAAGCTTTCTTT

J gene: TRBJ2-3
clone size: few
V gene: TRBV9
D gene: TRBD1
CDR3 protein: CASSVGQGSWRTLTDTQYF
CDR3 DNA: TGTGCCAGCAGCGTGGGACAGGGAAGTTGGCGGACCCTCACAGATACGCAGTATTTT

J gene: TRBJ1-1
clone size: many
V gene: TRBV29-1
D gene: .
CDR3 protein: CSVGFLDRNTEAFF
CDR3 DNA: TGCAGCGTTGGTTTTTTGGACAGGAACACTGAAGCTTTCTTT

J gene: TRBJ1-6
clone size: .
V gene: TRBV28
D gene: .
CDR3 protein: CASSLSGIASYNSPLHF
CDR3 DNA: TGTGCCAGCAGTTTATCAGGGATTGCCTCCTATAATTCACCCCTCCACTTT

J gene: TRBJ1-5
clone size: .
V gene: TRBV4-1
D gene: .
CDR3 protein: CASSIQGDSNQPQHF
CDR3 DNA: TGCGCCAGCAGTATACAGGGAGATAGCAATCAGCCCCAGCATTTT

J gene: TRBJ2-1
clone size: .
V gene: TRBV13
D gene: TRBD2
CDR3 protein: CASSYLSGDNYNEQFF
CDR3 DNA: TGTGCCAGCAGCTACCTGAGCGGGGATAACTACAATGAGCAGTTCTTC